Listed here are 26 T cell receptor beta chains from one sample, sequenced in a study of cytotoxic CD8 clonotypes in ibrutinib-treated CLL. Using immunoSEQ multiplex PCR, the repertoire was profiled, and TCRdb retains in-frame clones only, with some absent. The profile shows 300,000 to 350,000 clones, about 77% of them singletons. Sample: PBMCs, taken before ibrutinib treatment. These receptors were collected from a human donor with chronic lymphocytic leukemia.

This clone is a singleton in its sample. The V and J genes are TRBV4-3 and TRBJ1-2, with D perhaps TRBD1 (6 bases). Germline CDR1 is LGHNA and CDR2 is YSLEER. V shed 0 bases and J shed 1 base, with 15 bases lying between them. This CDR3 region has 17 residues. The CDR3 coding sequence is TGCGCCAGCAGCCAAGATCATGGGCAGGGGATTAACTATGGCTACACCTTC. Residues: CASSQDHGQGINYGYTF.

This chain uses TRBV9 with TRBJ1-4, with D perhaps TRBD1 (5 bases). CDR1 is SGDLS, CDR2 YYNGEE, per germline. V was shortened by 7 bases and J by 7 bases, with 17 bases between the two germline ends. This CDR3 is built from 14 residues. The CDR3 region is CASGRTLGGEKLFF. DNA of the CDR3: TGTGCCAGCGGCCGGACACTAGGCGGTGAAAAACTGTTTTTT. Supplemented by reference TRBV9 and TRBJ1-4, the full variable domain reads DSGVTQTPKHLITATGQRVTLRCSPRSGDLSVYWYQQSLDQGLQFLIQYYNGEERAKGNILERFSAQQFPDLHSELNLSSLELGDSALYFCASGRTLGGEKLFFGSGTQLSVL.

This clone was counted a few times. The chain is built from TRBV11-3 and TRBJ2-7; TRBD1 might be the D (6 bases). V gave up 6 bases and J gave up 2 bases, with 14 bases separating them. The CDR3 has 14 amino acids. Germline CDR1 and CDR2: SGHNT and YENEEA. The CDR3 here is CASSTGHTPYEQYF. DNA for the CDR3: TGTGCCAGCAGTACAGGGCACACTCCCTACGAGCAGTACTTC.

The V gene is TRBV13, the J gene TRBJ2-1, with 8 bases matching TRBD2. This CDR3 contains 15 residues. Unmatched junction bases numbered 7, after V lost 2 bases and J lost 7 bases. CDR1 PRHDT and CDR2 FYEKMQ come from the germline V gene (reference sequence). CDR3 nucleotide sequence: TGTGCCAGCAGCTTAATCCGGGAGGGCCGGAATGAGCAGTTCTTC. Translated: CASSLIREGRNEQFF.

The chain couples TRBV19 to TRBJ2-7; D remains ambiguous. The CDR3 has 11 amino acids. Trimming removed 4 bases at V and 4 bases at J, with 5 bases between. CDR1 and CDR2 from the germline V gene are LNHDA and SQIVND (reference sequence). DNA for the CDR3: TGTGCCAGTAGTAACGGATACGAGCAGTACTTC. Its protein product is CASSNGYEQYF.

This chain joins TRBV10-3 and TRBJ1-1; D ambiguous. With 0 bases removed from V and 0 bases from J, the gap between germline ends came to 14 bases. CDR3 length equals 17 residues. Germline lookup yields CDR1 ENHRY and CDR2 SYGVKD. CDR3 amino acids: CAISESGNLRVNTEAFF. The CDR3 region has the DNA TGTGCCATCAGTGAGTCGGGAAATCTCCGGGTGAACACTGAAGCTTTCTTT.

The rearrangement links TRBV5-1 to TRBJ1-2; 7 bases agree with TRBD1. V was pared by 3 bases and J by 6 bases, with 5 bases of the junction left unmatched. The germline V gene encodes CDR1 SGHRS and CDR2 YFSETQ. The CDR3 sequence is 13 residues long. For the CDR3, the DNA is TGCGCCAGCAGCTGGGGGACAGAGGATGGCTACACCTTC. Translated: CASSWGTEDGYTF.

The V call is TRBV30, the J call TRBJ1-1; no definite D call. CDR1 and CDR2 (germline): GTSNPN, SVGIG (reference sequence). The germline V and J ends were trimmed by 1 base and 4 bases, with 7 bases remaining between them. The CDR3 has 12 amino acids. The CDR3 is CAWSDWSTEAFF. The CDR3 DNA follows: TGTGCCTGGAGTGACTGGAGCACTGAAGCTTTCTTT. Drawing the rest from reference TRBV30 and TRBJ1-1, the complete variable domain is SQTIHQWPATLVQPVGSPLSLECTVEGTSNPNLYWYRQAAGRGLQLLFYSVGIGQISSEVPQNLSASRPQDRQFILSSKKLLLSDSGFYLCAWSDWSTEAFFGQGTRLTVV.

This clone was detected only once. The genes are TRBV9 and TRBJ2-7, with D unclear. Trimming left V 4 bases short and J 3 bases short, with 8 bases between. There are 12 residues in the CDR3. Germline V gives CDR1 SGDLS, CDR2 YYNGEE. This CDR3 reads CASSLDGYEQYF. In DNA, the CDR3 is TGTGCCAGCAGCCTGGACGGCTACGAGCAGTACTTC. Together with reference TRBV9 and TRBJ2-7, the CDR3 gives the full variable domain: DSGVTQTPKHLITATGQRVTLRCSPRSGDLSVYWYQQSLDQGLQFLIQYYNGEERAKGNILERFSAQQFPDLHSELNLSSLELGDSALYFCASSLDGYEQYFGPGTRLTVT.

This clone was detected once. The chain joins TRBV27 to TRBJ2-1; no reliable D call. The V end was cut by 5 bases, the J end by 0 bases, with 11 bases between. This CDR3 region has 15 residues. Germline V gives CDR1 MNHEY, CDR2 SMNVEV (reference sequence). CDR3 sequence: CASSDIFSSYNEQFF. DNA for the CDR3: TGTGCCAGCAGTGATATCTTTAGCTCCTACAATGAGCAGTTCTTC.

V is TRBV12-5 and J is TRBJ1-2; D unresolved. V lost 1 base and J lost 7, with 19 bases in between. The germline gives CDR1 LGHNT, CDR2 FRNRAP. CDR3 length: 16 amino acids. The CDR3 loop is CASGLDHGGDLGGYTF. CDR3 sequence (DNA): TGTGCTAGTGGTTTGGATCATGGTGGGGATTTAGGTGGCTACACCTTC.

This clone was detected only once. The CDR3 DNA is TGTGCCAGCAGTTCCCGGACAGGGGGTCTCGAGCAGTACTTC. This codes for CASSSRTGGLEQYF. The chain recombines TRBV27 with TRBJ2-7, with 10 bases that match TRBD1. V dropped 4 bases and J dropped 6; count of bases not matched to a gene: 6. CDR1 MNHEY and CDR2 SMNVEV come from the germline V gene (reference sequence). The CDR3 has 14 residues.

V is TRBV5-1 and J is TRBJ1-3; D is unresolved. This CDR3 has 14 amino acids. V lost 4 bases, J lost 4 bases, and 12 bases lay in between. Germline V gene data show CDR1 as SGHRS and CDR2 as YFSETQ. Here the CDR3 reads CASSHGQEGNTIYF. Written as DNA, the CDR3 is TGCGCCAGCAGCCACGGGCAGGAAGGAAACACCATATATTTT.

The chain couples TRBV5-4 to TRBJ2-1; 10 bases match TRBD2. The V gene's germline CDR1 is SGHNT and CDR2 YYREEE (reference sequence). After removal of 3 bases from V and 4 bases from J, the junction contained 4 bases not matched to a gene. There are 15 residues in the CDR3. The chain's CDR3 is CASSYTSGTYNEQFF. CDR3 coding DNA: TGTGCCAGCAGCTACACTAGCGGGACTTACAATGAGCAGTTCTTC.

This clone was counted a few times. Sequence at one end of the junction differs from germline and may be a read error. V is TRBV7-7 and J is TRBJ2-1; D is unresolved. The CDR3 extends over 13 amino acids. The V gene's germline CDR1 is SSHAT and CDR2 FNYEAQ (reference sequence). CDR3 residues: CASSLDAVNEQFF. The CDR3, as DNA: TGTGCTAGCAGCTTAGATGCGGTCAATGAGCAGTTCTTC.

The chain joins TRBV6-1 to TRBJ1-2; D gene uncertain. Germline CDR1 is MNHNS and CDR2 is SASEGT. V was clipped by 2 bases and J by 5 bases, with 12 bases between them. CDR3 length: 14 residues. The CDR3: CASSETDRVYGYTF. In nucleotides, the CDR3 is TGTGCCAGCAGTGAAACGGACCGGGTGTATGGCTACACCTTC.

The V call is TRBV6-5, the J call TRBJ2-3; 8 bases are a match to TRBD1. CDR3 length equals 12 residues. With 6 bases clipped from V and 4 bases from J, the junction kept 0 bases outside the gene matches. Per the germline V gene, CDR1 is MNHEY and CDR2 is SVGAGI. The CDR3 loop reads CASRQGADTQYF. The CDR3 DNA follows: TGTGCCAGCAGACAGGGGGCAGATACGCAGTATTTT.

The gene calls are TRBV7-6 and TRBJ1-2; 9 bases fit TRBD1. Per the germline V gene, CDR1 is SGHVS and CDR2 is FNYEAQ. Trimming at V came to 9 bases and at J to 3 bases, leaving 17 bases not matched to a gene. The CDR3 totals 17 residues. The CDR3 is CASGGGQGAIPHYGYTF. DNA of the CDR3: TGTGCCAGTGGCGGGGGACAGGGCGCAATCCCCCACTATGGCTACACCTTC.

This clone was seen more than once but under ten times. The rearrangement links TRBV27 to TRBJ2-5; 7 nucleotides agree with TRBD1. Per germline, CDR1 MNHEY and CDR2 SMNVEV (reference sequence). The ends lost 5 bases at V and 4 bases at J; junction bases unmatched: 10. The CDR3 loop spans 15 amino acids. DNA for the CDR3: TGTGCCAGCAGTATTCTGACAGGGCATAGAGAGACCCAGTACTTC. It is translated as CASSILTGHRETQYF.

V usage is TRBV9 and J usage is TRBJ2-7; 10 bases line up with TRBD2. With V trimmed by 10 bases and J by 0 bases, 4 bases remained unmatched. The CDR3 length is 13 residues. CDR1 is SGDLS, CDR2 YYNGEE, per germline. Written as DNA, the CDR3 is TGTGCCTCTAGCGGGAGTAACTCCTACGAGCAGTACTTC. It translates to CASSGSNSYEQYF.

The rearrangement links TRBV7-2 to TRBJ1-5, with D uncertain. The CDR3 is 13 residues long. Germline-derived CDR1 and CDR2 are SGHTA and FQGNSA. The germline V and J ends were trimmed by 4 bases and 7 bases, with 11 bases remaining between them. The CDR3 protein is CASSSVAGQPQHF. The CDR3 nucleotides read TGTGCCAGCAGCTCCGTGGCGGGGCAGCCCCAGCATTTT. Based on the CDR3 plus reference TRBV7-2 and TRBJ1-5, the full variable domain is GAGVSQSPSNKVTEKGKDVELRCDPISGHTALYWYRQSLGQGLEFLIYFQGNSAPDKSGLPSDRFSAERTGGSVSTLTIQRTQQEDSAVYLCASSSVAGQPQHFGDGTRLSIL.

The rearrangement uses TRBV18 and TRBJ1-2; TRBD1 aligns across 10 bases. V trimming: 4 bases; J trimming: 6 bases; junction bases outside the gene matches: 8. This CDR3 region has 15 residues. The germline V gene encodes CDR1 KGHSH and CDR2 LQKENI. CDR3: CASSQTTGTGDGYTF. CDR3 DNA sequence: TGTGCCAGCTCACAAACAACCGGGACAGGGGATGGCTACACCTTC.

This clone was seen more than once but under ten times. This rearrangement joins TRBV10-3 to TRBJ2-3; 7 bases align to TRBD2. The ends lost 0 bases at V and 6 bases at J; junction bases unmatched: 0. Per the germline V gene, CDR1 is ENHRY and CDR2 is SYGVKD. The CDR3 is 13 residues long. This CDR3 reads CAISESGRDTQYF. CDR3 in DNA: TGTGCCATCAGTGAGTCCGGGAGGGATACGCAGTATTTT.

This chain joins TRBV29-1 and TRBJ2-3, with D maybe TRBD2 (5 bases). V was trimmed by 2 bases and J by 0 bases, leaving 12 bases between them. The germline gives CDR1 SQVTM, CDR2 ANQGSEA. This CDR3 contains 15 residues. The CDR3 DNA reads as TGCAGCGTTGAATCCTGGAGCGGTAGCACAGATACGCAGTATTTT. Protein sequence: CSVESWSGSTDTQYF.

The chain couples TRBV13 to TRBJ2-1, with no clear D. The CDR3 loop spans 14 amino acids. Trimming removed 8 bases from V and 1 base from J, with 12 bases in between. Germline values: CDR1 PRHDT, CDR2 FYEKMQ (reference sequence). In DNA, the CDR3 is TGTGCCAGCGGTGGTGAACGGTCCTACAATGAGCAGTTCTTC. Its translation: CASGGERSYNEQFF.

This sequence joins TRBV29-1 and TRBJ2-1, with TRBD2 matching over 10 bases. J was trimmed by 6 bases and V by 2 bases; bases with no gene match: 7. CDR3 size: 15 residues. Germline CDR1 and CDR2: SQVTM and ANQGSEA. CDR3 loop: CSVEPGTSVPNEQFF. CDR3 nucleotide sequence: TGCAGCGTTGAACCCGGGACTAGCGTCCCCAATGAGCAGTTCTTC.